The 18 T cell receptor beta chains listed next were all sequenced from one sample in a study of T cell repertoires in cytomegalovirus infection. Their cognate antigens are unknown. TCRdb itself ran the reads through MiXCR, one entry per CDR3 protein. Of about half a million distinct CDR3 sequences detected, about two fifths appear once; the ten largest clones hold 40% to 50%. Sequenced material: cultured PBMCs, taken from culture after CMV antigen stimulation. The receptors come from a human donor in good health (CMV status not recorded). Some clones in this sample may be carry-over from other donors' samples.

This clonotype was seen a handful of times. The chain joins TRBV11-2 to TRBJ2-1, with a weak D call TRBD1 (5 bases). CDR1 and CDR2 from the germline V gene are SGHAT and FQNNGV. V dropped 3 bases and J dropped 8 bases, with 11 bases sitting between them. This CDR3 has 13 amino acids. As DNA, the CDR3 is TGTGCCAGCAGCTTTGTAAGGGGCTATGAGCAGTTCTTC. It yields the protein CASSFVRGYEQFF. Looking up the rest from reference TRBV11-2 and TRBJ2-1 gives the full variable domain: EAGVAQSPRYKIIEKRQSVAFWCNPISGHATLYWYQQILGQGPKLLIQFQNNGVVDDSQLPKDRFSAERLKGVDSTLKIQPAKLEDSAVYLCASSFVRGYEQFFGPGTRLTVL.

The chain has TRBV19 and TRBJ2-7; D perhaps matches TRBD2 (6 bases). Trimming removed 3 bases from V and 3 bases from J, with 15 bases in between. The CDR3 length is 15 residues. From germline, CDR1 is LNHDA and CDR2 SQIVND (reference sequence). The CDR3 loop reads CASSIGGETVYEQYF. The CDR3 DNA reads as TGTGCCAGTAGTATCGGCGGGGAGACAGTCTACGAGCAGTACTTC.

This clonotype has ten or more counts. The V gene is TRBV7-2, the J gene TRBJ2-5; TRBD1 is a possible D gene (5 bases). CDR1 SGHTA and CDR2 FQGNSA come from the germline V gene. With 5 bases removed from V and 5 bases from J, the gap between germline ends came to 18 bases. The CDR3 is 15 amino acids. The DNA of the CDR3 is TGTGCCAGCAGCACCACAGGTTGGGGCACGGAGACCCAGTACTTC. Protein sequence: CASSTTGWGTETQYF.

The chain links TRBV5-1 to TRBJ2-1; 8 positions agree with TRBD2. This CDR3 is built from 17 residues. Germline V lookup: CDR1 SGHRS, CDR2 YFSETQ. V gave up 6 bases and J gave up 7 bases; unmatched junction bases: 18. The CDR3 sequence is CASNPTRASGSVNEQFF. The CDR3 DNA follows: TGCGCCAGCAATCCCACCCGGGCCAGCGGGAGTGTGAATGAGCAGTTCTTC.

The V and J genes are TRBV7-9 and TRBJ2-3; TRBD1 is a possible D gene (5 bases). The CDR3 runs to 13 residues. Germline V gene lookup returns CDR1 SEHNR and CDR2 FQNEAQ (reference sequence). The V and J ends lost 11 bases and 2 bases respectively, with 14 bases between them. The DNA for the CDR3 is TGTGCCGACGGGCAGGGCAACACAGATACGCAGTATTTT. Translation gives CADGQGNTDTQYF.

The V and J genes are TRBV7-6 and TRBJ2-7, with a possible D match to TRBD2 (6 bases). The V gene lost 0 bases and the J gene lost 6 bases, with 12 bases spanning the gap. In germline, CDR1 is SGHVS, CDR2 FNYEAQ. The CDR3 is 14 residues long. CDR3 DNA sequence: TGTGCCAGCAGCTTAGCGTTAGCGGAGGGCGAGCAGTACTTC. Protein: CASSLALAEGEQYF.

This chain links TRBV18 with TRBJ1-1; D unclear. Trimming stripped 2 bases from V and 0 bases from J, with 16 bases between. CDR3 size: 17 residues. Germline V gene data show CDR1 as KGHSH and CDR2 as LQKENI. DNA of the CDR3: TGTGCCAGCTCACCATTTCAGGTGCAATCCATGAACACTGAAGCTTTCTTT. Amino acid sequence: CASSPFQVQSMNTEAFF. Combining the CDR3 with reference TRBV18 and TRBJ1-1 gives the whole variable domain NAGVMQNPRHLVRRRGQEARLRCSPMKGHSHVYWYRQLPEEGLKFMVYLQKENIIDESGMPKERFSAEFPKEGPSILRIQQVVRGDSAAYFCASSPFQVQSMNTEAFFGQGTRLTVV.

The chain joins TRBV6-2 or TRBV6-3 to TRBJ1-5; D uncertain. CDR1 MNHEY and CDR2 SVGEGT come from the germline V gene. CDR3 length: 14 amino acids. The germline V and J ends were trimmed by 8 bases and 0 bases, with 11 bases remaining between them. The CDR3 here is CASGVTYSNQPQHF. The CDR3, as DNA: TGTGCCAGCGGGGTTACTTATAGCAATCAGCCCCAGCATTTT.

The V call is TRBV7-2, the J call TRBJ2-1; no clear D. Germline CDR1 is SGHTA and CDR2 is FQGNSA. V dropped 2 bases and J dropped 0 bases, with 8 bases sitting between them. This CDR3 is 15 amino acids long. CDR3 in amino acids: CASSLMKASYNEQFF. The CDR3 region has the DNA TGTGCCAGCAGCTTAATGAAGGCCTCCTACAATGAGCAGTTCTTC.

The CDR3 spells CASSFGQFTGELFF. The CDR3 DNA sequence: TGTGCCAGCAGTTTTGGACAGTTCACCGGGGAGCTGTTTTTT. This chain uses TRBV28 with TRBJ2-2; perhaps TRBD1 as D (6 bases). Looked up from germline, CDR1 is MDHEN and CDR2 is SYDVKM. V shed 3 bases and J shed 4 bases, with 9 bases lying between them. The CDR3 runs to 14 residues. The whole variable domain, remainder taken from reference TRBV28 and TRBJ2-2, is DVKVTQSSRYLVKRTGEKVFLECVQDMDHENMFWYRQDPGLGLRLIYFSYDVKMKEKGDIPEGYSVSREKKERFSLILESASTNQTSMYLCASSFGQFTGELFFGEGSRLTVL.

The chain couples TRBV11-2 to TRBJ2-5; no definite D call. V was pared by 8 bases and J by 4 bases, with 14 bases between. CDR1 and CDR2 (germline): SGHAT, FQNNGV. The CDR3 is 13 residues long. The chain's CDR3 is CASLTVKGETQYF. As DNA, the CDR3 is TGTGCCAGCCTTACAGTTAAGGGAGAGACCCAGTACTTC.

The gene calls are TRBV7-6 and TRBJ2-1; 9 bases align to TRBD1. Germline V CDR1 and CDR2: SGHVS, FNYEAQ. The CDR3 is made up of 12 amino acids. The junction had 6 bases not matched to a gene; V was cut back by 5 bases and J by 13 bases. Written as DNA, the CDR3 is TGTGCCAGCAGCCGGGGACAGGGAATCCAGTTCTTC. Its translation: CASSRGQGIQFF. Together with reference TRBV7-6 and TRBJ2-1, the CDR3 gives the full variable domain: GAGVSQSPRYKVTKRGQDVALRCDPISGHVSLYWYRQALGQGPEFLTYFNYEAQQDKSGLPNDRFSAERPEGSISTLTIQRTEQRDSAMYRCASSRGQGIQFFGPGTRLTVL.

There are a few counts of this clonotype. DNA for the CDR3: TGTGCCAGCAGCTTGGCGGGGGGGGGGTATGAGCAGTTCTTC. It codes for CASSLAGGGYEQFF. The chain joins TRBV7-2 to TRBJ2-1, with 9 bases lining up with TRBD2. In germline, CDR1 is SGHTA, CDR2 FQGNSA. V lost 3 bases and J lost 8; bases outside the gene matches: 5. The CDR3 covers 14 residues.

In its sample, this clonotype was seen many times. The rearrangement uses TRBV7-2 and TRBJ2-3, with 11 bases fitting TRBD2. Germline loops: CDR1 SGHTA, CDR2 FQGNSA. This CDR3 has 16 amino acids. With 5 bases clipped from V and 4 bases from J, the junction kept 8 bases outside the gene matches. For the CDR3, the DNA is TGTGCCAGCAGCGCCCAGACTAGCGGGACCCCAGATACGCAGTATTTT. The encoded protein is CASSAQTSGTPDTQYF.

This clonotype has more than one count but fewer than ten. CDR3 protein: CSAPRSGTSTDTQYF. The CDR3 bases are TGCAGTGCCCCCCGGAGCGGGACTAGCACAGATACGCAGTATTTT. The chain combines TRBV20-1 with TRBJ2-3, with TRBD2 matching over 7 bases. This CDR3 is built from 15 residues. After removal of 6 bases from V and 0 bases from J, the junction contained 9 bases not matched to a gene. Germline CDR1 is DFQATT and CDR2 is SNEGSKA (reference sequence).

The chain is built from TRBV12-3 or TRBV12-4 and TRBJ1-5; D is perhaps TRBD1 (5 bases). Trimming took 6 bases from V and 0 from J, leaving 12 bases between them. This CDR3 comprises 15 residues. The CDR3 region is CASRYRQNSNQPQHF. DNA of the CDR3: TGTGCCAGCAGATATCGACAGAATAGCAATCAGCCCCAGCATTTT.

A few counts support this clonotype. This chain uses TRBV7-2 with TRBJ2-1; D is perhaps TRBD2 (6 bases). Trimming took off 5 bases at V and 8 bases at J, with 19 bases between the two ends. This CDR3 is 15 amino acids long. Per the germline V gene, CDR1 is SGHTA and CDR2 is FQGNSA. This chain's CDR3 is CASSPHAGSVYEQFF. CDR3 in DNA: TGTGCCAGCAGCCCGCACGCGGGATCAGTGTATGAGCAGTTCTTC.

V usage is TRBV7-9 and J usage is TRBJ2-2, with D perhaps matching TRBD2 (6 bases). Germline CDR1 SEHNR, CDR2 FQNEAQ (reference sequence). The V gene lost 3 bases and the J gene lost 4 bases, with 15 bases spanning the gap. The CDR3 totals 16 residues. The CDR3 coding sequence is TGTGCCAGCAGCTTTGGGACTGCGGTGGGCACCGGGGAGCTGTTTTTT. It translates to CASSFGTAVGTGELFF.